This section outlines one T cell receptor (beta chain) sequence together with its context. The CDR3 length is 13 residues. CDR1 and CDR2 (germline): MNHEY, SVGAGI. Trimming removed 0 bases at V and 11 bases at J, with 12 bases between. The sample originates from a study of cytomegalovirus exposure and HLA in healthy donors. A multiplex PCR was run with 60 Vbeta primers and 13 Jbeta primers. TCRdb keeps only in-frame clones here, not all; method: immunoSEQ multiplex PCR. Here the sample spans roughly 190,000 clones, 79% being singletons. The sequencing sample was made of PBMCs. The source is a woman aged 45 to 65 in good health and CMV-seronegative. This rearrangement joins TRBV6-5 to TRBJ2-3, with D tentatively TRBD2 (5 bases). CDR3 DNA sequence: TGTGCCAGCAGTTACTCAGCCGAGCGGAAGCAGTATTTT. The encoded protein is CASSYSAERKQYF.